The 26 T cell receptor beta chains presented below share a single source sample, sequenced in a study of blood T cell repertoires in COVID-19. Using immunoSEQ multiplex PCR, the repertoire was profiled, and TCRdb retains in-frame clones only, with some absent. The table has 200,000 or so clones, around 84% seen once. Sequenced: peripheral blood. Every receptor here comes from a man in his forties who had recovered from COVID-19.

In its sample, this clone was seen a few times. The chain is built from TRBV6-4 and TRBJ2-1; 11 positions match TRBD2. CDR3 size: 15 residues. The germline gives CDR1 MRHNA, CDR2 SNTAGT. V gave up 6 bases and J gave up 4 bases; unmatched junction bases: 5. CDR3 in amino acids: CASSPTSGDYNEQFF. The DNA of the CDR3 is TGTGCCAGCAGCCCGACTAGCGGGGATTACAATGAGCAGTTCTTC.

V gene TRBV27 combines with J gene TRBJ1-2; 8 bases agree with TRBD1. Germline V gene sequence: CDR1 MNHEY, CDR2 SMNVEV (reference sequence). The CDR3 has 14 amino acids. Losses at the gene ends were 5 bases for V and 5 bases for J; bases not matched to a gene: 7. The CDR3 spells CASSQQGGTYGYTF. For the CDR3, the DNA is TGTGCCAGCAGTCAACAGGGGGGGACATATGGCTACACCTTC.

The chain is built from TRBV5-6 and TRBJ1-2, with D unresolved. The CDR3 is 15 amino acids. Germline V lookup: CDR1 SGHDT, CDR2 YYEEEE. V lost 4 bases and J 1 base, leaving 14 bases between the germline ends. In DNA form, the CDR3 reads TGTGCCAGCAGCCTCCGAGGGAACGGTAACTATGGCTACACCTTC. Its translation: CASSLRGNGNYGYTF.

V is TRBV27 and J is TRBJ1-2, with a weak D call TRBD1 (5 bases). The V and J ends lost 2 bases and 6 bases respectively, with 13 bases between them. Per the germline V gene, CDR1 is MNHEY and CDR2 is SMNVEV (reference sequence). This CDR3 is 14 amino acids long. CDR3 sequence reads: CASSLVQGQDGYTF. CDR3 sequence (DNA): TGTGCCAGCAGTTTAGTCCAGGGTCAAGATGGCTACACCTTC.

V gene TRBV4-2 combines with J gene TRBJ2-5, with unresolved D. V lost 4 bases and J 1 base, leaving 7 bases between the germline ends. The length of the CDR3 is 13 residues. The germline V gene has CDR1 LGHNA and CDR2 YNFKEQ. CDR3 in amino acids: CASSRYIQETQYF. CDR3 DNA sequence: TGTGCCAGCAGCCGGTACATCCAAGAGACCCAGTACTTC.

V usage is TRBV27 and J usage is TRBJ1-2; D possibly corresponds to TRBD1 (5 bases). The V and J ends lost 6 bases and 8 bases respectively, with 19 bases between them. The CDR3 spans 14 residues. Germline values: CDR1 MNHEY, CDR2 SMNVEV (reference sequence). Written as DNA, the CDR3 is TGTGCCAGCAGGCTCCGGGGCCCGGGGGAGGGCTACACCTTC. Its protein product is CASRLRGPGEGYTF.

This rearrangement joins TRBV6-5 to TRBJ1-1; 7 bases map to TRBD1. CDR3 size: 15 residues. Trimming cost V 5 bases and J 0 bases; bases outside gene matches: 6. CDR1 and CDR2 (germline): MNHEY, SVGAGI. The CDR3 region has the DNA TGTGCCAGCAGTCAACAGGGGCTCATGAACACTGAAGCTTTCTTT. Protein: CASSQQGLMNTEAFF.

The rearrangement links TRBV12-2 to TRBJ1-1; the DNA was not used to check the table's D call, TRBD1. TRBV12-2 is a pseudogene locus. CDR3 length: 17 residues. The CDR3: CASRLYSYRAVNTEAFF. CDR3 coding DNA: TGTGCAAGTCGCTTATATTCGTACAGGGCGGTGAACACTGAAGCTTTCTTT.

The count of this clone is one. V gene TRBV10-2 combines with J gene TRBJ2-4; 12 bases line up with TRBD2. J lost 11 bases, V lost 5 bases, and 7 bases had no gene match. CDR3 length: 14 residues. Germline V CDR1 and CDR2: WSHSY, SAAADI. CDR3 nucleotides: TGCGCCAGCAGTATGTCTAGCGGGGGGGGCGTTCAGTACTTC. Translation: CASSMSSGGGVQYF.

The V call is TRBV12-5, the J call TRBJ2-3; 7 bases align to TRBD2. Trimming at V came to 2 bases and at J to 4 bases, leaving 9 bases not matched to a gene. The CDR3 is 16 amino acids. Germline loops: CDR1 LGHNT, CDR2 FRNRAP. CDR3 in amino acids: CASGLSSGSLPDTQYF. As DNA, the CDR3 is TGTGCTAGTGGTTTGAGTAGCGGGTCCCTCCCAGATACGCAGTATTTT.

The J gene is TRBJ2-7, the V gene TRBV7-2; no firm D call. Trimming took 1 base from V and 1 from J, leaving 5 bases between them. The CDR3 is 13 residues long. In germline, CDR1 is SGHTA, CDR2 FQGNSA. The CDR3 sequence is CASSLGRSYEQYF. CDR3 DNA: TGTGCCAGCAGCTTAGGGAGATCCTACGAGCAGTACTTC.

This chain joins TRBV9 and TRBJ1-4; D is perhaps TRBD1 (6 bases). The CDR3 runs to 15 residues. Trimming cost V 3 bases and J 5 bases, with 14 bases left between them. Germline loops: CDR1 SGDLS, CDR2 YYNGEE. The CDR3 here is CASSGTASQNEKLFF. Written as DNA, the CDR3 is TGTGCCAGCAGCGGGACAGCCAGCCAAAATGAAAAACTGTTTTTT.

The chain recombines TRBV21-1 with TRBJ2-1; TRBD1, the table's D call, lacks a check against the DNA. TRBV21-1 represents a pseudogene. This CDR3 comprises 15 residues. The CDR3 spells CASSKAGMGDNEQFF. The CDR3 DNA sequence: TGTGCCAGCAGCAAAGCAGGCATGGGCGATAATGAGCAGTTCTTC.

The CDR3 DNA reads as TGTGCCAGTAGTATAGATCCGGGGAACCGCTACACCTTC. Protein sequence: CASSIDPGNRYTF. V usage is TRBV19 and J usage is TRBJ1-2; D not certain. Trimming removed 0 bases at V and 9 bases at J, with 11 bases between. This CDR3 has 13 amino acids. CDR1 is LNHDA, CDR2 SQIVND, per germline (reference sequence).

The rearrangement uses TRBV28 and TRBJ2-7; D remains unclear. Germline assignment: CDR1 MDHEN and CDR2 SYDVKM. The CDR3 is made up of 13 amino acids. V lost 3 bases to trimming and J lost 5 bases, with 11 bases between them. In nucleotides, the CDR3 is TGTGCCAGCAGTTTCCTCCGCAGGAACGAGCAGTACTTC. It encodes CASSFLRRNEQYF.

The gene calls are TRBV4-3 and TRBJ1-5; D not certain. CDR1 LGHNA and CDR2 YSLEER come from the germline V gene. The V and J ends lost 0 bases and 2 bases respectively, with 14 bases between them. The CDR3 runs 17 residues. The CDR3 is CASSQDPSPRGNQPQHF. In DNA form, the CDR3 reads TGCGCCAGCAGCCAAGATCCAAGTCCGAGGGGCAATCAGCCCCAGCATTTT.

The chain links TRBV5-4 to TRBJ2-5; 8 nucleotides agree with TRBD1. The CDR3 sequence is 15 residues long. Unmatched junction bases numbered 7, after V lost 4 bases and J lost 2 bases. Germline-derived CDR1 and CDR2 are SGHNT and YYREEE (reference sequence). The CDR3 coding sequence is TGTGCCAGCAGCCAGCGGACAGGGCTACAAGAGACCCAGTACTTC. Translating gives CASSQRTGLQETQYF. Complete variable domain (other parts from reference TRBV5-4 and TRBJ2-5): ETGVTQSPTHLIKTRGQQVTLRCSSQSGHNTVSWYQQALGQGPQFIFQYYREEENGRGNFPPRFSGLQFPNYSSELNVNALELDDSALYLCASSQRTGLQETQYFGPGTRLLVL.

The genes are TRBV19 and TRBJ2-3; 7 bases align to TRBD2. The CDR3 length is 14 residues. Germline lookup yields CDR1 LNHDA and CDR2 SQIVND (reference sequence). The V and J ends lost 3 bases and 5 bases, in that order; junction bases with no gene match: 5. CDR3 DNA: TGTGCCAGTAGTATGGCTAGCGGTGAAGATACGCAGTATTTT. This translates into CASSMASGEDTQYF.

The chain recombines TRBV5-8 with TRBJ1-5; a possible D gene is TRBD1 (5 bases). Germline V gene sequence: CDR1 SGHTS, CDR2 YDEGEE. Trimming removed 3 bases at V and 2 bases at J, with 12 bases between. CDR3 length: 15 amino acids. The CDR3 spells CASSWRGNGNQPQHF. Written as DNA, the CDR3 is TGTGCCAGCAGCTGGAGGGGAAATGGCAATCAGCCCCAGCATTTT.

The chain uses TRBV5-6 and TRBJ1-2, with TRBD1 matching over 10 bases. J gave up 1 base and V 8 bases, and 8 bases lay outside the gene matches. CDR3 length: 15 amino acids. Germline V lookup: CDR1 SGHDT, CDR2 YYEEEE. CDR3 residues: CASSFGTGDNYGYTF. The CDR3 nucleotides read TGTGCCAGTTCTTTCGGGACAGGGGATAACTATGGCTACACCTTC. Full variable domain (missing parts from reference TRBV5-6 and TRBJ1-2): DAGVTQSPTHLIKTRGQQVTLRCSPKSGHDTVSWYQQALGQGPQFIFQYYEEEERQRGNFPDRFSGHQFPNYSSELNVNALLLGDSALYLCASSFGTGDNYGYTFGSGTRLTVV.

This clone was picked up one time. V usage is TRBV3-1 (or the pseudogene TRBV3-2) and J usage is TRBJ1-5, with TRBD1 identical over 8 bases. CDR3 length: 16 residues. The germline V gene has CDR1 LGHDT and CDR2 YNNKEL (reference sequence). Unmatched junction bases numbered 4, after V lost 0 bases and J lost 3 bases. CDR3 sequence (DNA): TGTGCCAGCAGCCAAGACCCCAGGGGGCTCAATCAGCCCCAGCATTTT. This codes for CASSQDPRGLNQPQHF.

This clone appeared a few times. The V call is TRBV7-2, the J call TRBJ2-1; no reliable D call. Trimming left V 2 bases short and J 3 bases short, with 11 bases between. The CDR3 spans 15 residues. Germline V gene data show CDR1 as SGHTA and CDR2 as FQGNSA. CDR3 nucleotide sequence: TGTGCCAGCAGCTTATCGGCGGTTCTCTACAATGAGCAGTTCTTC. It encodes CASSLSAVLYNEQFF.

A few counts support this clone. J is TRBJ2-1 and V is TRBV6-2 or TRBV6-3; TRBD2 aligns across 10 bases. The germline CDR1 and CDR2 sequences are MNHEY and SVGEGT. This CDR3 comprises 16 residues. V lost 0 bases to trimming and J lost 9 bases; unmatched junction nucleotides: 8. CDR3 residues: CASSYSPGLASGEQFF. The DNA of the CDR3 is TGTGCCAGCAGTTACTCTCCGGGACTAGCGTCCGGTGAGCAGTTCTTC.

J is TRBJ1-2 and V is TRBV12-3 or TRBV12-4; TRBD1 agrees at 7 bases. V trimming: 9 bases; J trimming: 7 bases; junction bases outside the gene matches: 11. The CDR3 length is 13 residues. The CDR3 DNA reads as TGTGCCAGTAACCGGGACAGTTCCTCTGGCTACACCTTC. This sequence encodes CASNRDSSSGYTF.

The rearrangement uses TRBV5-1 and TRBJ2-1, with 7 bases fitting TRBD2. Germline V CDR1 and CDR2: SGHRS, YFSETQ. The CDR3 extends over 15 amino acids. The J segment lost 2 bases and the V segment lost 0 bases, leaving 2 bases of the junction unmatched. In DNA form, the CDR3 reads TGCGCCAGCAGCTTGGATGGGGGGGCCTACAATGAGCAGTTCTTC. Its protein is CASSLDGGAYNEQFF.

This clone was seen just once. The chain uses TRBV5-6 and TRBJ2-7; unclear D gene. The germline V gene has CDR1 SGHDT and CDR2 YYEEEE. The CDR3 extends over 13 amino acids. V lost 2 bases and J 3 bases, leaving 9 bases between the germline ends. The CDR3 nucleotides read TGTGCCAGCAGCTTTGGGCCAGGCTACGAGCAGTACTTC. This gives the protein CASSFGPGYEQYF.